Each of the 27 T cell receptor beta chains below was sequenced from the same sample in a study of cytomegalovirus exposure and HLA in healthy donors. With 60 Vbeta and 13 Jbeta primers, the PCR was carried out. The repertoire was sequenced with immunoSEQ multiplex PCR; TCRdb's copy has only in-frame clones and lacks some. The sample contains about 54,000 clones, approximately 77% of which appear only once. Sequenced input: PBMCs. These receptors were obtained from a woman aged 18-29 years in good health and CMV-seronegative.

The chain uses TRBV19 and TRBJ2-2; TRBD2 aligns across 13 bases. The germline CDR1 and CDR2 sequences are LNHDA and SQIVND (reference sequence). This CDR3 comprises 16 residues. V lost 0 bases, J lost 7 bases, and 2 bases stayed unmatched. CDR3 in amino acids: CASSIEGLAGVGELFF. The CDR3 DNA sequence: TGTGCCAGTAGTATAGAAGGACTAGCGGGAGTCGGGGAGCTGTTTTTT. The full variable domain, its missing parts supplied by reference TRBV19 and TRBJ2-2, is DGGITQSPKYLFRKEGQNVTLSCEQNLNHDAMYWYRQDPGQGLRLIYYSQIVNDFQKGDIAEGYSVSREKKESFPLTVTSAQKNPTAFYLCASSIEGLAGVGELFFGEGSRLTVL.

The chain couples TRBV27 to TRBJ1-1, with 8 bases that match TRBD1. Trimming removed 2 bases from V and 2 bases from J; junction bases left unmatched: 4. Germline values: CDR1 MNHEY, CDR2 SMNVEV (reference sequence). This CDR3 comprises 15 residues. The CDR3 loop reads CASSLTGQANTEAFF. DNA for the CDR3: TGTGCCAGCAGTTTAACGGGACAGGCTAACACTGAAGCTTTCTTT.

The rearrangement uses TRBV27 and TRBJ1-5; D not certain. Trimming shortened V by 2 bases and J by 11 bases, and 10 bases separated the two germline ends. From germline, CDR1 is MNHEY and CDR2 SMNVEV (reference sequence). This CDR3 has 12 amino acids. The CDR3 region has the DNA TGTGCCAGCAGTTTAACGGGAGGGACCCAGCATTTT. Translation: CASSLTGGTQHF.

This rearrangement joins TRBV15 to TRBJ1-2; D not certain. The CDR3 contains 13 residues. Trimming removed 4 bases at V and 2 bases at J, with 8 bases between. From germline, CDR1 is LNHNV and CDR2 YYDKDF (reference sequence). The CDR3 sequence: CATSIDTNYGYTF. The CDR3 DNA sequence: TGTGCCACCAGCATAGACACAAACTATGGCTACACCTTC. The full variable domain, in which reference TRBV15 and TRBJ1-2 provide the parts outside the CDR3, is DAMVIQNPRYQVTQFGKPVTLSCSQTLNHNVMYWYQQKSSQAPKLLFHYYDKDFNNEADTPDNFQSRRPNTSFCFLDIRSPGLGDTAMYLCATSIDTNYGYTFGSGTRLTVV.

The J gene is TRBJ2-3, the V gene TRBV5-1; 8 positions match TRBD2. The CDR3 consists of 14 residues. With V trimmed by 1 base and J by 5 bases, 3 bases remained unmatched. Germline CDR1 reads SGHRS; CDR2 reads YFSETQ. The CDR3 nucleotides read TGCGCCAGCAGCTTGATCACTAGCGGAGATACGCAGTATTTT. It translates to CASSLITSGDTQYF.

The chain has TRBV30 and TRBJ1-4; D unclear. The CDR3 is made up of 13 amino acids. Germline V CDR1 and CDR2: GTSNPN, SVGIG (reference sequence). The V end was cut by 0 bases, the J end by 5 bases, with 7 bases between. The CDR3: CAWSVVRNEKLFF. The CDR3 bases are TGTGCCTGGAGTGTAGTCCGGAATGAAAAACTGTTTTTT. Using reference TRBV30 and TRBJ1-4 for the parts outside the CDR3, the full variable domain is SQTIHQWPATLVQPVGSPLSLECTVEGTSNPNLYWYRQAAGRGLQLLFYSVGIGQISSEVPQNLSASRPQDRQFILSSKKLLLSDSGFYLCAWSVVRNEKLFFGSGTQLSVL.

The genes are TRBV2 and TRBJ2-3, with TRBD2 matching over 9 bases. CDR1 is SNHLY and CDR2 is FYNNEI in the germline V gene. The V and J ends lost 8 bases and 6 bases, in that order; junction bases with no gene match: 9. The CDR3 is 14 amino acids. This chain's CDR3 is CASLVSGSSDTQYF. The CDR3 bases are TGTGCCAGCCTCGTTAGCGGGAGTTCCGATACGCAGTATTTT.

The chain links TRBV28 to TRBJ2-2; 14 bases are shared with TRBD2. Germline assignment: CDR1 MDHEN and CDR2 SYDVKM. After removal of 11 bases from V and 8 bases from J, the junction contained 25 bases not matched to a gene. The CDR3 spans 20 residues. The CDR3 here is CASSPLQLLGTSGSAGELFF. For the CDR3, the DNA is TGTGCCTCTTCCCCCCTCCAGCTTCTGGGGACTAGCGGGAGTGCGGGGGAGCTGTTTTTT. Full variable domain (missing parts from reference TRBV28 and TRBJ2-2): DVKVTQSSRYLVKRTGEKVFLECVQDMDHENMFWYRQDPGLGLRLIYFSYDVKMKEKGDIPEGYSVSREKKERFSLILESASTNQTSMYLCASSPLQLLGTSGSAGELFFGEGSRLTVL.

The chain links TRBV11-2 to TRBJ1-2, with 9 bases that match TRBD1. V lost 1 base to trimming and J lost 3 bases; unmatched junction nucleotides: 3. Germline lookup yields CDR1 SGHAT and CDR2 FQNNGV. The CDR3 extends over 15 amino acids. The DNA for the CDR3 is TGTGCCAGCAGCTTAGGTTACAGGGGGCACTATGGCTACACCTTC. Protein sequence: CASSLGYRGHYGYTF.

V and J are TRBV6-5 and TRBJ1-4; maybe TRBD1 (6 bases). V gave up 6 bases and J gave up 8 bases, with 19 bases separating them. Germline V lookup: CDR1 MNHEY, CDR2 SVGAGI. This CDR3 is built from 15 residues. The CDR3 coding sequence is TGTGCCAGCAGCCCCAGACAGGTTTTCCGAGAAAAACTGTTTTTT. This codes for CASSPRQVFREKLFF.

CDR3 protein: CASSPVYSNTEAFF. CDR3 nucleotides: TGTGCCAGCAGCCCTGTCTATTCGAACACTGAAGCTTTCTTT. The chain employs TRBV11-2 and TRBJ1-1; D not certain. Per the germline V gene, CDR1 is SGHAT and CDR2 is FQNNGV. The CDR3 is made up of 14 amino acids. With 5 bases removed from V and 1 base from J, the gap between germline ends came to 11 bases. Looking up the rest from reference TRBV11-2 and TRBJ1-1 gives the full variable domain: EAGVAQSPRYKIIEKRQSVAFWCNPISGHATLYWYQQILGQGPKLLIQFQNNGVVDDSQLPKDRFSAERLKGVDSTLKIQPAKLEDSAVYLCASSPVYSNTEAFFGQGTRLTVV.

This clone was seen once. The chain employs TRBV19 and TRBJ1-1; TRBD1 matches 12 bases. CDR3 length: 15 amino acids. Germline CDR1 LNHDA, CDR2 SQIVND (reference sequence). V lost 10 bases, J lost 6 bases, and 12 bases stayed unmatched. The CDR3 DNA reads TGTGCCATAAAGATCCCGGGACAGGGGGCCGCTGAAGCTTTCTTT. It encodes CAIKIPGQGAAEAFF.

This clone was seen once. In the same sample, other DNA sequences code for this CDR3. The chain has TRBV27 and TRBJ2-7; D unclear. Trimming took 6 bases from V and 3 from J, leaving 6 bases between them. CDR3 length: 11 residues. Looked up from germline, CDR1 is MNHEY and CDR2 is SMNVEV (reference sequence). This CDR3 is CASSRGYEQYF. The DNA for the CDR3 is TGTGCCAGCAGCCGAGGCTACGAGCAGTACTTC.

The rearrangement uses TRBV11-2 and TRBJ1-2; 7 bases match TRBD1. Per the germline V gene, CDR1 is SGHAT and CDR2 is FQNNGV. The CDR3 spans 15 residues. V lost 5 bases to trimming and J lost 7 bases; unmatched junction nucleotides: 13. In DNA, the CDR3 is TGTGCCAGCAGCCTAAAAGAAGGGGGCGAATCTGGCTACACCTTC. It yields the protein CASSLKEGGESGYTF.

This clone was counted between two and nine times. The junction does not match germline at one end; this may be a read error. This chain uses TRBV28 with TRBJ2-6, with TRBD2 as a possible D gene (6 bases). The length of the CDR3 is 12 residues. Per germline, CDR1 MDHEN and CDR2 SYDVKM. This chain's CDR3 is CASSRRANGLTF. CDR3 bases: TGTGCCAGCAGTCGGAGGGCCAACGGCCTGACTTTC.

The chain recombines TRBV4-1 with TRBJ2-1; D is perhaps TRBD2 (6 bases). V was cut by 4 bases and J by 1 base, with 14 bases left in between. Germline values: CDR1 MGHRA, CDR2 YSYEKL. The length of the CDR3 is 16 residues. The CDR3 sequence is CASSLGAEGSYNEQFF. The CDR3 nucleotides are TGCGCCAGCAGCCTGGGAGCGGAGGGATCCTACAATGAGCAGTTCTTC.

The rearrangement uses TRBV7-6 and TRBJ2-5; D gene unclear. TRBJ2-7 explains the end of the DNA better; the J call may be wrong. The germline V gene encodes CDR1 SGHVS and CDR2 FNYEAQ. The CDR3 has 19 amino acids. CDR3 in DNA: TGTGCCAGCAGCCCGGAAAGATTCCACAGTTCCGCTTGGGTCTACGAGCAGTACTTC. Translation gives CASSPERFHSSAWVYEQYF.

The chain uses TRBV5-1 and TRBJ2-3, with 7 bases matching TRBD2. The V segment lost 0 bases and the J segment 2 bases; nucleotides outside the gene matches: 6. The CDR3 extends over 16 amino acids. Per germline, CDR1 SGHRS and CDR2 YFSETQ. CDR3 sequence: CASSLGNSGSTDTQYF. DNA for the CDR3: TGCGCCAGCAGCTTGGGAAATAGCGGGTCCACAGATACGCAGTATTTT. Variable domain in full (rest from reference TRBV5-1 and TRBJ2-3): KAGVTQTPRYLIKTRGQQVTLSCSPISGHRSVSWYQQTPGQGLQFLFEYFSETQRNKGNFPGRFSGRQFSNSRSEMNVSTLELGDSALYLCASSLGNSGSTDTQYFGPGTRLTVL.

The chain recombines TRBV7-3 with TRBJ2-2, with D possibly matching TRBD1 (5 bases). Germline values: CDR1 SGHTA, CDR2 FQGTGA. Trimming left V 4 bases short and J 7 bases short, with 10 bases between. This CDR3 contains 13 residues. CDR3 nucleotides: TGTGCCAGCAGCTACTGGGGCAACGGGGAGCTGTTTTTT. As protein: CASSYWGNGELFF.

The chain has TRBV9 and TRBJ2-7, with 9 bases lining up with TRBD2. The germline gives CDR1 SGDLS, CDR2 YYNGEE. The CDR3 consists of 13 residues. V dropped 8 bases and J dropped 5; count of bases not matched to a gene: 8. CDR3 nucleotides: TGTGCCAGTCGGGGGCGGGAGGGCCACGAGCAGTACTTC. Its translation: CASRGREGHEQYF.

This chain uses TRBV2 with TRBJ2-7, with 8 nucleotides matching TRBD1. The germline V gene encodes CDR1 SNHLY and CDR2 FYNNEI. The CDR3 is made up of 15 amino acids. V lost 8 bases, J lost 3 bases, and 12 bases stayed unmatched. DNA of the CDR3: TGTGCCAGCCGGTTCAGGCAGGGGGCAAACTACGAGCAGTACTTC. Protein: CASRFRQGANYEQYF.

This clone was found once. The chain couples TRBV6-1 to TRBJ2-7; 9 bases match TRBD1. The CDR3 is made up of 12 amino acids. V lost 11 bases to trimming and J lost 9 bases; unmatched junction nucleotides: 11. Germline assignment: CDR1 MNHNS and CDR2 SASEGT. CDR3 sequence: CAGRTGASRQYF. The CDR3 DNA reads as TGTGCCGGCCGGACAGGGGCGAGTCGGCAGTACTTC.

The chain is built from TRBV15 and TRBJ2-7; 8 bases match TRBD1. This CDR3 spans 14 amino acids. V trimming: 5 bases; J trimming: 4 bases; junction bases outside the gene matches: 7. Germline values: CDR1 LNHNV, CDR2 YYDKDF (reference sequence). The CDR3, as DNA: TGTGCCACCAGCCTTGACAGGGGTGGATACGAGCAGTACTTC. It is translated as CATSLDRGGYEQYF.

In its sample, this clone was seen once. The J gene is TRBJ2-7, the V gene TRBV5-5; D may be TRBD1 (5 bases). The V end was cut by 0 bases, the J end by 1 base, with 14 bases between. The germline CDR1 and CDR2 sequences are SGHKS and YYEKEE (reference sequence). The CDR3 has 16 residues. CDR3 sequence: CASSLGFTGISYEQYF. In DNA form, the CDR3 reads TGTGCCAGCAGCTTGGGCTTCACAGGTATTTCCTACGAGCAGTACTTC.

This rearrangement joins TRBV5-6 to TRBJ2-3; 10 bases are shared with TRBD1. The V gene's germline CDR1 is SGHDT and CDR2 YYEEEE. Unmatched junction bases numbered 7, after V lost 1 base and J lost 5 bases. The CDR3 consists of 16 residues. The CDR3 DNA is TGTGCCAGCAGCTTGCGTGGGACAGGGGCACGAGATACGCAGTATTTT. As protein: CASSLRGTGARDTQYF.

J is TRBJ2-7 and V is TRBV4-2; 11 bases align to TRBD2. The CDR3 spans 15 residues. CDR1 and CDR2 from the germline V gene are LGHNA and YNFKEQ. V was pared by 4 bases and J by 2 bases, with 4 bases of the junction left unmatched. The CDR3 spells CASSLGLADPYEQYF. DNA for the CDR3: TGTGCCAGCAGCCTGGGACTAGCGGACCCCTACGAGCAGTACTTC.

The V and J genes are TRBV28 and TRBJ2-1; 12 positions match TRBD2. This CDR3 region has 18 residues. Germline lookup yields CDR1 MDHEN and CDR2 SYDVKM. V was clipped by 5 bases and J by 1 base; unmatched bases: 9. The CDR3 DNA follows: TGTGCCAGCAGTCCCCCATCAACTAGCGGGAGGTCCTACAATGAGCAGTTCTTC. Amino acids: CASSPPSTSGRSYNEQFF.